Listed below are T cell receptor beta chains from one sample, sequenced in a study of T cell repertoires in cytomegalovirus infection. The antigens of these receptors remain unknown. Each CDR3 protein gets one entry after TCRdb re-called the reads with MiXCR. The sample shows around 140,000 distinct CDR3 sequences, about 31% of them seen only once. Material: CD8+ T cells from cultured PBMCs, obtained from culture after CMV antigen stimulation. These receptors came from a human donor in good health (CMV status not recorded). Some clones in this sample may be carry-over from other donors' samples. CDR3s include the opening cysteine and the closing phenylalanine or tryptophan. D genes are given only for firm matches. Expanded clones get a size class; other rows say once, few or many, or leave the size out.

clone size	V gene	J gene	D gene	CDR3 DNA	CDR3 protein
few	TRBV7-3	TRBJ2-1	.	TGTGCCAGCAGCTTAATTGGGGCCGGGGATGAGCAGTTCTTC	CASSLIGAGDEQFF
few	TRBV7-9	TRBJ2-3	TRBD2	TGTGCCAGCAACCCGGGACTAGCGGGCACAGATACGCAGTATTTT	CASNPGLAGTDTQYF
few	TRBV7-9	TRBJ2-1	.	TGTGCCAGCAGCTTAGGGTGGGGGGCTCCCTACAATGAGCAGTTCTTC	CASSLGWGAPYNEQFF
many	TRBV7-2	TRBJ1-5	TRBD1	TGTGCCAGCAGCTCCCTAGGGGGACAGGCCCAGCATTTT	CASSSLGGQAQHF
few	TRBV12-3/TRBV12-4	TRBJ2-7	.	TGTGCCAGCAGCCCCGGGACATCTTACTACGAGCAGTACTTC	CASSPGTSYYEQYF
.	TRBV7-9	TRBJ2-1	TRBD2	TGTGCCAGCAGTAGACTAGCGGGGGGGCACGATAATGAGCAGTTCTTC	CASSRLAGGHDNEQFF
.	TRBV12-3/TRBV12-4	TRBJ1-6	TRBD1	TGTGCCAGCAGCCCCGGGACAGTAATTAATTCACCCCTCCACTTT	CASSPGTVINSPLHF
.	TRBV2	TRBJ2-2	.	TGTGCCAGCAGCCTAATCGGGGGGCAGAACACCGGGGAGCTGTTTTTT	CASSLIGGQNTGELFF
few	TRBV28	TRBJ2-1	TRBD1	TGTGCCAGTACCCTAGGGGACAGCTCCTACAATGAGCAGTTCTTC	CASTLGDSSYNEQFF
.	TRBV4-1	TRBJ2-7	TRBD2	TGCGCCAGCAGCCTGGGGGGGGGTCCCGATTTGGAGCAGTACTTC	CASSLGGGPDLEQYF
many	TRBV24-1	TRBJ2-5	TRBD2	TGTGCCACCAGTGACCGATCCCTAGCGGGGGGAGAGACCCAGTACTTC	CATSDRSLAGGETQYF
.	TRBV27	TRBJ2-7	.	TGTGCCAGCAGTTCTTTCCCCCGCGAGCAGTACTTC	CASSSFPREQYF
.	TRBV29-1	TRBJ1-2	.	TGCAGCGTTGAATTTACGGGTGGCTACACCTTC	CSVEFTGGYTF
.	TRBV15	TRBJ2-6	.	TGTGCCACCAGCAGAGCGGAGGGAACTGGGGCCAACGTCCTGACTTTC	CATSRAEGTGANVLTF
few	TRBV27	TRBJ2-1	TRBD1	TGTGCCAGCAGTTTATGGGGACAGAGCTCCTACAATGAGCAGTTCTTC	CASSLWGQSSYNEQFF